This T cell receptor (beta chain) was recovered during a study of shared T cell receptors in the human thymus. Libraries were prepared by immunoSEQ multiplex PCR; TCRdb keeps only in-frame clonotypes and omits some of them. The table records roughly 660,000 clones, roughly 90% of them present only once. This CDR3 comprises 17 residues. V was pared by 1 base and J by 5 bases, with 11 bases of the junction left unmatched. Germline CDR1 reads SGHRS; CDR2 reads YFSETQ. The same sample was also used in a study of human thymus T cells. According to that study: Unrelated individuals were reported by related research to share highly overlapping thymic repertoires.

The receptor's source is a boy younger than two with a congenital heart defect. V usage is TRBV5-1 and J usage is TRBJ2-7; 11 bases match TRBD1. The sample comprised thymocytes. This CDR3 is CASSLLGGGQGENEQYF. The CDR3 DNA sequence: TGCGCCAGCAGCTTGCTGGGTGGGGGACAGGGGGAAAACGAGCAGTACTTC.